This TCR beta chain derives from a study of CD8 T cells in Susac syndrome. Study-level information: Patients with Susac syndrome who were sequenced included more than five with active disease and eight in remission. Each patient with Susac syndrome, at the time of blood draw, was therapy-naive, on corticosteroids, or on intravenous immunoglobulin alone. Study-level points and caveats: The CD4+ T cell repertoires from Susac syndrome exhibited no clonal expansion.

Points on this clonotype: No antigen is known for it.

The germline V gene encodes CDR1 MGHRA and CDR2 YSYEKL. The length of the CDR3 is 16 residues. Losses at the gene ends were 2 bases for V and 1 base for J; bases not matched to a gene: 3. With random hexamers, roughly 0.45 to 1 ug RNA was reverse transcribed. By means of immunoSEQ multiplex PCR, TCR beta CDR3 spanning 54 Vbeta and 13 Jbeta underwent amplification. MiXCR, applied by TCRdb to the immunoSEQ multiplex PCR reads, yields one record per CDR3 protein. The profile shows about 120,000 distinct CDR3 sequences, just over 95% of them singletons. The sequence came from a human donor with Susac syndrome. Sequencing input: CD4+ T cells from PBMCs. The J gene is TRBJ2-3, the V gene TRBV4-1, with TRBD1 matching over 10 bases. The CDR3 sequence: CASSQSGTGGTDTQYF. In DNA, the CDR3 is TGCGCCAGCAGCCAATCAGGGACAGGGGGCACAGATACGCAGTATTTT.